This T cell receptor beta chain was obtained from a study of blood T cell repertoires in COVID-19. Germline CDR1 is GTSNPN and CDR2 is SVGIG (reference sequence). CDR3 length: 11 residues. Trimming at V came to 5 bases and at J to 9 bases, leaving 3 bases not matched to a gene. Measured with immunoSEQ multiplex PCR; TCRdb has only the in-frame clones, and not every one. Found here are hundreds of thousands of clones, 86% of them singletons; the top ten hold roughly 2%. Material: peripheral blood. J is TRBJ2-2 and V is TRBV30, with 7 bases identical to TRBD1. This sequence originates from a woman in her fifties or sixties with acute or convalescent COVID-19. This chain's CDR3 is CAWEGAWELFF. The CDR3 nucleotides are TGTGCCTGGGAGGGGGCGTGGGAGCTGTTTTTT.